This T cell receptor (beta chain) derives from a study of blood T cells in healthy people across ages. Study-level information: With template switching, about one barcoded beta molecule was captured per two T cells.

They isolated at least 6 million PBMCs from each sample. The germline gives CDR1 ENHRY, CDR2 SYGVKD. The J segment lost 3 bases and the V segment lost 8 bases, leaving 3 bases of the junction unmatched. This CDR3 comprises 14 residues. Study-wide results and caveats: Whereas aged donors had fewer naive CD4+ cells, long-lived donors had more of them and higher diversity. The lack of PBMC sorting stopped any conclusive naive versus antigen-experienced comparison.

This clonotype was seen only a few times. Antigen: not known. Combining a sample-barcoded 5' primer with a J-beta primer mix, a second PCR ran for 7 to 11 cycles. One entry per CDR3 protein, called by TCRdb with MiXCR from the 5' RACE reads. The table records around 710,000 distinct CDR3 sequences, roughly two fifths of them present only once. The chain combines TRBV10-3 with TRBJ2-1, with TRBD1 identical over 11 bases. The origin of this receptor is a woman between 55 and 75 years old in good health. Sequencing was done on a sample of blood. CDR3 sequence: CAIAGTGGYNEQFF. CDR3 coding DNA: TGTGCCATCGCCGGGACAGGGGGCTACAATGAGCAGTTCTTC.